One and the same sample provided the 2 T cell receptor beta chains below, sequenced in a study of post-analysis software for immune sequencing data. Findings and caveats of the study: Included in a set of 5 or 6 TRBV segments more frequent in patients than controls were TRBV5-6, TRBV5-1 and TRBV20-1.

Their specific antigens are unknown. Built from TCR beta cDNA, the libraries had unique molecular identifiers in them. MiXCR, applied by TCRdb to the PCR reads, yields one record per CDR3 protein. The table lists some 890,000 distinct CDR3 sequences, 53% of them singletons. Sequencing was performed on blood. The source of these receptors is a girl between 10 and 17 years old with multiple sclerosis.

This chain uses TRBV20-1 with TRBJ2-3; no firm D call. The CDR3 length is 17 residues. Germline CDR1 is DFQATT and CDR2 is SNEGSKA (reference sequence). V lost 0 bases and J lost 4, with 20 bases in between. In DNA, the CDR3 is TGCAGTGCTAGAGATGAAAGGGCTAGTGGGAAGGCAGATACGCAGTATTTT. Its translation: CSARDERASGKADTQYF.

The CDR3 here is CASNKLAGGNYEQYF. The CDR3 nucleotides read TGTGCCAGCAACAAACTAGCGGGGGGGAACTACGAGCAGTACTTC. This chain uses TRBV27 with TRBJ2-7, with 13 bases fitting TRBD2. CDR1 is MNHEY and CDR2 is SMNVEV in the germline V gene (reference sequence). The V segment lost 7 bases and the J segment 3 bases; nucleotides outside the gene matches: 6. CDR3 size: 15 residues.